The rows below give T cell receptor beta chains drawn from one sample of a study of T cells expressing NK-cell markers. One entry per CDR3 protein, without DNA, is what TCRdb gives after re-calling the 5' RACE reads. Recorded for this sample: roughly 110,000 distinct CDR3 sequences. The sequenced sample was blood T cells: a sorted CD56 or NKG2C T cell subset, CD4+ or CD8+ T cells, or bulk PBMC T cells (not recorded which). The receptors were sampled from a woman aged 18 to 75 in good health. The CDR3 runs from the conserved cysteine through the conserved F or W. Fields, in order: J gene, CDR3 length, V gene, CDR3 protein.

TRBJ2-1 | 15 | TRBV28 | CASQSREGSGNEQFF
TRBJ2-1 | 11 | TRBV7-9 | CASSLGGEQFF
TRBJ2-2 | 14 | TRBV24-1 | CATQREGNTGELFF
TRBJ2-1 | 14 | TRBV7-6 | CASSLERGAHEQFF
TRBJ1-1 | 14 | TRBV11-2 | CASSGGQVNTEAFF
TRBJ1-1 | 13 | TRBV20-1 | CSARDRYYTEAFF
TRBJ2-3 | 12 | TRBV12-3/TRBV12-4 | CASSPRVDTQYF
TRBJ2-1 | 14 | TRBV7-9 | CASSLETGYNEQFF
TRBJ1-2 | 12 | TRBV24-1 | CATSDGLFGYTF
TRBJ1-5 | 12 | TRBV12-3/TRBV12-4 | CASRGGNQPQHF
TRBJ2-2 | 14 | TRBV10-3 | CAISEGGVLGELFF
TRBJ1-4 | 13 | TRBV20-1 | CSARGLSNEKLFF
TRBJ2-3 | 13 | TRBV6-2/TRBV6-3 | CASSSSEGDTQYF
TRBJ2-1 | 14 | TRBV5-6 | CASSPPLGGNEQFF
TRBJ2-7 | 13 | TRBV7-9 | CASRRTGFDEQYF
TRBJ2-7 | 17 | TRBV7-6 | CASSLLSGSANTYEQYF
TRBJ2-2 | 12 | TRBV5-1 | CASSLAGGELFF
TRBJ2-7 | 13 | TRBV5-5 | CASSPGTESGQYF
TRBJ2-1 | 14 | TRBV19 | CASASAPSYNEQFF
TRBJ2-2 | 16 | TRBV28 | CASSSHREGRTGELFF
TRBJ2-1 | 19 | TRBV11-1 | CASSPQLAGDSVLYNEQFF
TRBJ2-5 | 12 | TRBV11-2 | CASRWLQETQYF
TRBJ2-5 | 13 | TRBV11-2 | CASRSTGKETQYF
TRBJ2-3 | 15 | TRBV29-1 | CSVEGWGRDTDTQYF
TRBJ2-3 | 15 | TRBV7-3 | CASSPLGGATDTQYF
TRBJ2-2 | 16 | TRBV4-1 | CASSQYGTREAGELFF
TRBJ2-3 | 11 | TRBV20-1 | CSAEDKDTQYF
TRBJ1-2 | 14 | TRBV20-1 | CSARDWGEGYGYTF
TRBJ2-7 | 14 | TRBV7-6 | CASSPTGGGYEQYF
TRBJ2-1 | 14 | TRBV7-3 | CASSSLTNYNEQFF
TRBJ1-5 | 12 | TRBV7-9 | CASSLVDQPQHF
TRBJ2-1 | 15 | TRBV5-1 | CASSLALADLNEQFF
TRBJ2-7 | 16 | TRBV7-2 | CASSLSWAAGEYEQYF
TRBJ2-5 | 14 | TRBV4-1 | CASSQRQGQETQYF
TRBJ2-1 | 13 | TRBV16 | CASSQSMNNEQFF
TRBJ2-5 | 13 | TRBV3-1 | CASTPRLGETQYF
TRBJ2-1 | 15 | TRBV27 | CASSPTSGAYNEQFF
TRBJ1-1 | 17 | TRBV20-1 | CSARDRDPTDPNTEAFF
TRBJ2-7 | 13 | TRBV7-2 | CASSMGTAYEQYF
TRBJ2-2 | 14 | TRBV29-1 | CSVATGSNTGELFF